This T cell receptor beta chain derives from a study of T-cell reconstitution after alpha-beta-depleted transplantation in children (dated by TCRdb to about 2016). About the study as a whole: Using TCR repertoire profiling, the study followed T-cell immune reconstitution in a quantitative way in children after TCRalphabeta/CD19-depleted allogeneic hematopoietic cell transplantation.

In the case of this clonotype: Its antigen is unknown. Within one base of it there is no much larger clone, and no base qualities were kept.

Findings and caveats that apply to the study as a whole: Over the following months the frequencies of hyperexpanded clones went down, and after one year T-cell counts and TCRbeta diversity were mostly credited to newly produced T cells. About two months after transplant, the apparently early recovery of alphabetaT-cell counts reportedly depended on just several hundred clones that had expanded rapidly and came from non-depleted graft cells. The high TCRbeta diversity at day 60 in some patients was ascribed to recipient T cells and intrathymic progenitors that had survived conditioning.

The treatment or condition label here, explained by the study, means: allogeneic hematopoietic cell transplantation with graft depleted of TCRalphabeta T cells and CD19 B cells. The transplant recipients were children given TCRalphabeta/CD19-depleted allogeneic hematopoietic cell grafts. The method was PCR. Sequenced using an Illumina HiSeq 2500. TCR library preparation used molecular barcoding, with unique molecular identifiers applied to normalize quantification of the TCRbeta repertoire. TCRdb passed the public sequencing reads through fastp at Q25 and MiXCR, retaining productive beta sequences. For every CDR3 protein sequence, its rows merge into one entry that carries the most common genes and DNA. Counted in this sample were 400,000 to 450,000 distinct CDR3 sequences; over 40% of them appeared once. The ten largest clones add up to under 35% of the sample. Including cysteine and phenylalanine, the CDR3 has 15 amino acids. Only CDR3 DNA remains: 45 bases, in frame from the first base. CDR1 is given as WSHSY and CDR2 as SAAADI, both from the germline V gene. For this chain, trimming is 6 bases at the V end and 2 bases at the J end, and the number of junction bases without a gene match is 8.

The sequencing here drew on PBMCs, taken before TCRalphabeta/CD19-depleted stem cell transplant. Recombination linked TRBV10-2 to TRBJ2-3; TRBD2 fits 7 bases in the junction. The clonotype was recovered from a girl aged 2 to 9 with aplastic anemia, due to receive a stem cell transplant. The DNA reads as follows: TGCGCCAGCAGAAGGACTAGTCTCCCCACAGATACGCAGTATTTT. Its protein reads: CASRRTSLPTDTQYF.